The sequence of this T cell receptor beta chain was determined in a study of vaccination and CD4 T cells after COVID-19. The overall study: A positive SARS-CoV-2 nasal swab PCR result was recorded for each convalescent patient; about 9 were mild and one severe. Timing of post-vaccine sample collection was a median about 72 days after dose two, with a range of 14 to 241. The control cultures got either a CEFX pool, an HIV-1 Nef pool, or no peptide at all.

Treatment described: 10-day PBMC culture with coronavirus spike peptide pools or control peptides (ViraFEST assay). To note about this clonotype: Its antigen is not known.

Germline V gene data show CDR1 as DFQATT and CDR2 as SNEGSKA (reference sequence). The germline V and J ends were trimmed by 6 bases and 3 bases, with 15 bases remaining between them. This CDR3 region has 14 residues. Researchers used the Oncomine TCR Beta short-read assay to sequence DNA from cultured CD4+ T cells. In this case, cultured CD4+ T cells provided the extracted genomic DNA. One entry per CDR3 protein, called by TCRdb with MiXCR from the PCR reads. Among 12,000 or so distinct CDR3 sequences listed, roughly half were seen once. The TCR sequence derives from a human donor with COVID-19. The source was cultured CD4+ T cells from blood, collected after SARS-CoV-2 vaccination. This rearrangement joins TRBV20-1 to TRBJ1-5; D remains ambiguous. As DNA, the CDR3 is TGCAGTGCCCTGTGGGAAAGGGACAATCAGCCCCAGCATTTT. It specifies CSALWERDNQPQHF.